The clone carrying this T cell receptor beta chain was observed once. This CDR3 spans 13 amino acids. The germline gives CDR1 MNHEY, CDR2 SVGEGT. Trimming left V 4 bases short and J 10 bases short, with 17 bases between. The repertoire was sequenced with immunoSEQ multiplex PCR; TCRdb's copy has only in-frame clones and lacks some. Counted here are about 150,000 clones, approximately 87% occurring once; the ten biggest clones make up 6.5% to 8%. This sample is drawn from a study of blood T cell repertoires in COVID-19. Material for sequencing was PBMCs or T cells enriched from blood (not recorded which). The receptor was isolated from a woman in her fifties or sixties who had recovered from COVID-19. The J gene is TRBJ2-7, the V gene TRBV6-2 or TRBV6-3; no reliable D call. The DNA for the CDR3 is TGTGCCAGCAGTTCCCTATTCCCTCTGAACCAGTACTTC. Its translation is CASSSLFPLNQYF.